This T cell receptor beta chain is from a study of blood T cell repertoires in COVID-19. Study overall: The origin of the acute and convalescent COVID-19 samples was the United States, Italy and Spain. From T cells, B-cell-depleted T cells, or PBMCs came the material, which was cDNA or gDNA.

CDR3 size: 14 residues. V was clipped by 6 bases and J by 2 bases; unmatched bases: 6. Germline CDR1 reads MNHEY; CDR2 reads SVGAGI. In the authors' methods: By means of reference gene primer amplification, nucleated cell counts were estimated. Only in-frame clones appear in the TCRdb table, and some are missing; sequencing was by immunoSEQ multiplex PCR. V and J calls and clone size are as listed in that table; D and trimming were resolved from the DNA. The sample lists about 200,000 clones, about nine tenths seen once, with 0.53% in the top ten. Only one count was recorded for this clone. The chain couples TRBV6-5 to TRBJ1-2, with 7 positions matching TRBD1. Material for sequencing was peripheral blood. The clonotype comes from a man over 45 with acute or convalescent COVID-19. CDR3 residues: CASRATGSNYGYTF. As DNA, the CDR3 is TGTGCCAGCAGAGCGACAGGGTCGAACTATGGCTACACCTTC.